The 26 T cell receptor beta chains below all came from one sample that was sequenced in a study of T-cell reconstitution after alpha-beta-depleted transplantation in children. The TCRbeta library incorporated unique molecular identifiers. TCRdb reprocessed the PCR reads with MiXCR, giving one entry per CDR3 protein. Among about 980,000 distinct CDR3 sequences listed, about 29% were seen once. Sample: PBMCs, mostly from graft donor cells, taken 360 days after TCRalphabeta/CD19-depleted stem cell transplant. Receptor source: a boy in the first two years of life who had a stem cell transplant for SCID, so the T cells may come from the graft donor.

This clonotype has at least ten counts. This chain connects TRBV27 to TRBJ2-7; D remains ambiguous. Germline-derived CDR1 and CDR2 are MNHEY and SMNVEV (reference sequence). Trimming removed 3 bases at V and 2 bases at J, with 8 bases between. The CDR3 has 13 residues. This CDR3 is CASSFRGPYEQYF. In DNA form, the CDR3 reads TGTGCCAGCAGTTTCCGCGGACCCTACGAGCAGTACTTC.

The chain employs TRBV10-3 and TRBJ2-1, with D unclear. Germline lookup yields CDR1 ENHRY and CDR2 SYGVKD. CDR3 length: 17 amino acids. The V end lost 0 bases, the J end lost 0 bases, and 12 bases lay between the germline ends. CDR3 DNA sequence: TGTGCCATCAGTGAGTCGGAAAAGTTATCCTCCTACAATGAGCAGTTCTTC. It translates to CAISESEKLSSYNEQFF.

The sample holds one count of this clonotype. This chain connects TRBV5-5 to TRBJ2-3; D uncertain. CDR3 length equals 15 residues. The V gene lost 3 bases and the J gene lost 3 bases, with 14 bases spanning the gap. Germline V gives CDR1 SGHKS, CDR2 YYEKEE (reference sequence). CDR3 protein: CASSSRPTPTDTQYF. The DNA of the CDR3 is TGTGCCAGCAGCTCTCGGCCAACCCCAACAGATACGCAGTATTTT.

In its sample, this clonotype was seen a few times. This chain connects TRBV12-3 or TRBV12-4 to TRBJ2-1; 12 nucleotides align to TRBD2. This CDR3 region has 14 residues. V shed 7 bases, J shed 10 bases, and the junction held 8 bases outside the gene matches. The DNA for the CDR3 is TGTGCCAGCACCCCACTAGCGGGGGGCTCAGAGCAGTTCTTC. As protein: CASTPLAGGSEQFF.

This clonotype turned up a few times. The chain has TRBV10-3 and TRBJ2-3; 9 bases fit TRBD1. This CDR3 comprises 15 residues. Germline V CDR1 and CDR2: ENHRY, SYGVKD. Trimming at V came to 7 bases and at J to 4 bases, leaving 9 bases not matched to a gene. The DNA of the CDR3 is TGTGCCATCAAATCCGGACAGGGGACGGCAGATACGCAGTATTTT. It encodes CAIKSGQGTADTQYF.

This chain connects TRBV3-1 to TRBJ2-3; 12 bases agree with TRBD1. Per the germline V gene, CDR1 is LGHDT and CDR2 is YNNKEL (reference sequence). The CDR3 covers 15 residues. J gave up 4 bases and V 6 bases, and 5 bases lay outside the gene matches. The CDR3 DNA sequence: TGTGCCAGCAGAGAGGGACAGGGGGCCTCAGATACGCAGTATTTT. Translation: CASREGQGASDTQYF.

The CDR3 loop reads CASSYRDRGHPKQPQHF. Written as DNA, the CDR3 is TGCGCCAGCTCCTACCGGGACAGGGGGCACCCTAAGCAGCCCCAGCATTTT. The V call is TRBV5-1, the J call TRBJ1-5, with 12 bases lining up with TRBD1. The CDR3 loop spans 17 amino acids. Germline CDR1 is SGHRS and CDR2 is YFSETQ. V trimming: 7 bases; J trimming: 7 bases; junction bases outside the gene matches: 15.

This clonotype has just a few counts. The rearrangement joins TRBV3-1 to TRBJ2-5; D possibly corresponds to TRBD1 (6 bases). CDR1 and CDR2 (germline): LGHDT, YNNKEL (reference sequence). The germline V and J ends were trimmed by 1 base and 3 bases, with 15 bases remaining between them. The CDR3 contains 16 residues. CDR3 region: CASSQVRRGHEETQYF. The DNA for the CDR3 is TGTGCCAGCAGCCAAGTTCGCAGGGGACACGAAGAGACCCAGTACTTC.

The rearrangement uses TRBV6-4 and TRBJ2-2; 7 bases are shared with TRBD1. The CDR3 sequence is 15 residues long. The germline V gene encodes CDR1 MRHNA and CDR2 SNTAGT. Trimming cost V 6 bases and J 7 bases; bases outside gene matches: 11. The CDR3 reads CASRDQTGSSGELFF. The CDR3 DNA reads TGTGCCAGCAGAGACCAGACAGGGTCCAGCGGGGAGCTGTTTTTT.

The rearrangement joins TRBV20-1 to TRBJ2-7, with D perhaps matching TRBD1 (5 bases). The CDR3 is made up of 12 amino acids. V shed 5 bases and J shed 4 bases, with 12 bases lying between them. Per the germline V gene, CDR1 is DFQATT and CDR2 is SNEGSKA (reference sequence). The CDR3 protein is CSAQTDSYEQYF. In nucleotides, the CDR3 is TGCAGTGCTCAGACCGACAGTTACGAGCAGTACTTC.

The chain couples TRBV9 to TRBJ2-1; TRBD2 matches 8 bases. This CDR3 has 20 residues. The V gene's germline CDR1 is SGDLS and CDR2 YYNGEE. V lost 2 bases and J lost 0; bases outside the gene matches: 16. The CDR3 protein is CASSVGGGSGAPVSYNEQFF. CDR3 nucleotide sequence: TGTGCCAGCAGCGTGGGAGGGGGTAGCGGGGCCCCCGTCTCCTACAATGAGCAGTTCTTC.

The chain has TRBV9 and TRBJ2-3, with D maybe TRBD2 (7 bases). V was cut by 3 bases and J by 1 base, with 24 bases left in between. The CDR3 contains 19 residues. The germline V gene has CDR1 SGDLS and CDR2 YYNGEE. CDR3: CASSAVGGLSSGGTDTQYF. DNA of the CDR3: TGTGCCAGCAGCGCCGTAGGGGGACTGTCCAGCGGGGGCACAGATACGCAGTATTTT.

The chain has TRBV29-1 and TRBJ2-1; D might be TRBD2 (5 bases). Deletions cut 4 bases from V and 13 bases from J, with 17 bases between. This CDR3 is built from 12 residues. The V gene's germline CDR1 is SQVTM and CDR2 ANQGSEA. In DNA, the CDR3 is TGCAGCGTTGGATTCTTAGGGCGGGCTCAGTTCTTC. Translating it yields CSVGFLGRAQFF.

The V gene is TRBV12-3 or TRBV12-4, the J gene TRBJ2-5; tentative D call: TRBD2 (7 bases). V shed 8 bases and J shed 5 bases, with 21 bases lying between them. The CDR3 consists of 15 residues. The CDR3 nucleotides are TGTGCCAGCCATAGGGGGGGCTTCCTCCTTGAGACCCAGTACTTC. Amino acids: CASHRGGFLLETQYF.

The CDR3 coding sequence is TGTGCCAGCAGCGTATTAGCGGGGTTTCCAGAGACCCAGTACTTC. It yields the protein CASSVLAGFPETQYF. The chain links TRBV9 to TRBJ2-5; 8 nucleotides match TRBD2. CDR1 and CDR2 from the germline V gene are SGDLS and YYNGEE. The CDR3 loop spans 15 amino acids. V was pared by 1 base and J by 4 bases, with 6 bases of the junction left unmatched.

The gene calls are TRBV5-5 and TRBJ2-5; TRBD1 agrees at 8 bases. This CDR3 is built from 15 residues. V was pared by 3 bases and J by 5 bases, with 9 bases of the junction left unmatched. CDR1 and CDR2 from the germline V gene are SGHKS and YYEKEE (reference sequence). The CDR3 is CASSSDRVLGETQYF. The CDR3 nucleotides are TGTGCCAGCAGCTCGGACAGGGTGCTTGGGGAGACCCAGTACTTC.

The chain joins TRBV12-3 or TRBV12-4 to TRBJ2-7, with 14 bases lining up with TRBD2. V lost 3 bases to trimming and J lost 4 bases; unmatched junction nucleotides: 11. This CDR3 contains 18 residues. The CDR3 nucleotides are TGTGCCAGCAGTTTGCGTGTGACTAGCGGGGGGGCAGGGTACGAGCAGTACTTC. Its translation: CASSLRVTSGGAGYEQYF.

This clonotype was observed a single time. This chain links TRBV10-3 with TRBJ2-7; 8 nucleotides match TRBD1. CDR3 length: 15 amino acids. Germline values: CDR1 ENHRY, CDR2 SYGVKD. After removal of 4 bases from V and 0 bases from J, the junction contained 5 bases not matched to a gene. The CDR3: CAISARDRSSYEQYF. DNA of the CDR3: TGTGCCATCAGTGCTCGGGACAGGAGCTCCTACGAGCAGTACTTC.

This clonotype occurred a few times. CDR3: CASTRLLTANTGELFF. The CDR3 DNA sequence: TGTGCCAGCACCAGACTTTTAACAGCGAACACCGGGGAGCTGTTTTTT. The V gene is TRBV6-2 or TRBV6-3, the J gene TRBJ2-2; D unclear. Germline CDR1 reads MNHEY; CDR2 reads SVGEGT. The CDR3 covers 16 residues. Trimming stripped 7 bases from V and 0 bases from J, with 15 bases between.

This clonotype occurred a few times. The chain joins TRBV7-9 to TRBJ2-1; possibly TRBD2 for D (5 bases). The V and J ends lost 1 base and 9 bases respectively, with 13 bases between them. Germline values: CDR1 SEHNR, CDR2 FQNEAQ (reference sequence). The CDR3 has 14 amino acids. The CDR3: CASSLVDYRSEQFF. CDR3 DNA sequence: TGTGCCAGCAGCTTAGTCGACTATAGATCTGAGCAGTTCTTC.

The rearrangement uses TRBV5-1 and TRBJ2-3, with D tentatively TRBD2 (6 bases). The CDR3 consists of 16 residues. The germline gives CDR1 SGHRS, CDR2 YFSETQ. The V and J ends lost 0 bases and 11 bases respectively, with 22 bases between them. As DNA, the CDR3 is TGCGCCAGCAGCTTGGAGCCTCCTAGCGTAGGAGGCTTGCAGTATTTT. It yields the protein CASSLEPPSVGGLQYF.

The V and J genes are TRBV12-3 or TRBV12-4 and TRBJ2-2; D perhaps matches TRBD2 (5 bases). Trimming cost V 5 bases and J 2 bases, with 9 bases left between them. The CDR3 is made up of 14 amino acids. The CDR3: CASSMRVNTGELFF. The DNA of the CDR3 is TGTGCCAGCAGTATGCGGGTAAACACCGGGGAGCTGTTTTTT.

The CDR3 DNA is TGTGCCAGCTCACCCTTCCTTATGTCTACGGGCACTGAAGCTTTCTTT. It codes for CASSPFLMSTGTEAFF. V and J are TRBV18 and TRBJ1-1, with no clear D. The CDR3 covers 16 residues. Trimming took off 3 bases at V and 4 bases at J, with 18 bases between the two ends. The germline CDR1 and CDR2 sequences are KGHSH and LQKENI.

The sample holds a few counts of this clonotype. V and J are TRBV12-3 or TRBV12-4 and TRBJ2-7, with 7 nucleotides matching TRBD2. With 5 bases clipped from V and 0 bases from J, the junction kept 4 bases outside the gene matches. CDR3 length: 14 amino acids. The CDR3 DNA is TGTGCCAGCAGTACCCGGACTAGCTCCTACGAGCAGTACTTC. Encoded protein: CASSTRTSSYEQYF.

This clonotype was found many times. This chain links TRBV5-1 with TRBJ2-3; either TRBD1 or TRBD2 may fit D (5 bases each). Germline V lookup: CDR1 SGHRS, CDR2 YFSETQ. With 3 bases removed from V and 1 base from J, the gap between germline ends came to 15 bases. The CDR3 is made up of 16 amino acids. This CDR3 reads CASSSGHSGGTDTQYF. The CDR3 nucleotides read TGCGCCAGCAGCTCCGGACATTCCGGGGGCACAGATACGCAGTATTTT.

This clonotype was picked up a small number of times. For the CDR3, the DNA is TGTGCCAGCAGTTACATGGACAGGGTCTCCTACGAGCAGTACTTC. Its protein is CASSYMDRVSYEQYF. V is TRBV6-5 and J is TRBJ2-7; 8 bases map to TRBD1. The CDR3 contains 15 residues. V gave up 2 bases and J gave up 0 bases; unmatched junction bases: 3. Germline loops: CDR1 MNHEY, CDR2 SVGAGI.